The 24 T cell receptor beta chains presented below share a single source sample, sequenced in a study of blood T cell repertoires in COVID-19. Produced via immunoSEQ multiplex PCR; TCRdb's table is partial and in-frame only. The sample has 40,000 to 65,000 clones; roughly 84% are singletons. Sequenced material: peripheral blood. Source of these receptors: a man between 65 and 79 years old with active COVID-19.

V gene TRBV2 combines with J gene TRBJ2-4, with 8 bases lining up with TRBD1. Germline V gene sequence: CDR1 SNHLY, CDR2 FYNNEI. The V segment lost 6 bases and the J segment 10 bases; nucleotides outside the gene matches: 5. This CDR3 comprises 12 residues. This CDR3 reads CASRPTGDIQYF. DNA for the CDR3: TGTGCCAGCAGGCCGACAGGGGATATTCAGTACTTC. Variable domain in full (rest from reference TRBV2 and TRBJ2-4): EPEVTQTPSHQVTQMGQEVILRCVPISNHLYFYWYRQILGQKVEFLVSFYNNEISEKSEIFDDQFSVERPDGSNFTLKIRSTKLEDSAMYFCASRPTGDIQYFGAGTRLSVL.

This clone has only a few counts. This chain joins TRBV7-8 and TRBJ1-2; possible D gene TRBD1, 5 bases. This CDR3 contains 13 residues. Trimming cost V 5 bases and J 5 bases, with 12 bases left between them. Germline assignment: CDR1 SGHVS and CDR2 FQNEAQ. In nucleotides, the CDR3 is TGTGCCAGCAGCCCGGACATTGATTATGGCTACACCTTC. The encoded protein is CASSPDIDYGYTF. The full variable domain, with the rest looked up from reference TRBV7-8 and TRBJ1-2, is GAGVSQSPRYKVAKRGQDVALRCDPISGHVSLFWYQQALGQGPEFLTYFQNEAQLDKSGLPSDRFFAERPEGSVSTLKIQRTQQEDSAVYLCASSPDIDYGYTFGSGTRLTVV.

The V and J genes are TRBV7-9 and TRBJ2-1, with D perhaps TRBD1 (5 bases). Germline V CDR1 and CDR2: SEHNR, FQNEAQ (reference sequence). The CDR3 extends over 13 amino acids. V gave up 0 bases and J gave up 9 bases, with 9 bases separating them. The CDR3 sequence: CASSLASQGEQFF. Here the CDR3 DNA reads TGTGCCAGCAGCTTAGCGTCCCAGGGTGAGCAGTTCTTC.

The chain joins TRBV7-8 to TRBJ2-1, with 7 bases fitting TRBD2. In germline, CDR1 is SGHVS, CDR2 FQNEAQ. The CDR3 is made up of 15 amino acids. The V segment lost 6 bases and the J segment 8 bases; nucleotides outside the gene matches: 13. CDR3 protein: CASRYRGGPSDEQFF. The CDR3 DNA follows: TGTGCCAGCAGATACCGCGGGGGACCCAGCGATGAGCAGTTCTTC.

The gene calls are TRBV19 and TRBJ1-5; D gene uncertain. V gave up 6 bases and J gave up 4 bases, with 7 bases separating them. Germline V gene data show CDR1 as LNHDA and CDR2 as SQIVND (reference sequence). This CDR3 region has 12 residues. The CDR3, as DNA: TGTGCCAGTAGGTACATGAATCAGCCCCAGCATTTT. Translation gives CASRYMNQPQHF.

This chain joins TRBV21-1 and TRBJ2-1; TRBD2, the D gene given by the table, was not confirmed from the DNA. TRBV21-1 is shown as a pseudogene. The CDR3 extends over 12 amino acids. CDR3 DNA sequence: TGTGCCAGCAGCCGGGCGGGGGATGAGCAGTTCTTC. Encoded protein: CASSRAGDEQFF.

This chain joins TRBV5-4 and TRBJ2-7, with TRBD1 matching over 7 bases. This CDR3 comprises 18 residues. V dropped 1 base and J dropped 1; count of bases not matched to a gene: 14. Germline CDR1 and CDR2: SGHNT and YYREEE (reference sequence). CDR3 DNA: TGTGCCAGCAGCTTGCTCCCCCCCCGACAGGGTTGGTCCTACGAGCAGTACTTC. It yields the protein CASSLLPPRQGWSYEQYF.

The chain couples TRBV5-8 to TRBJ2-7; 9 bases are shared with TRBD1. Germline trimming cut 4 bases from V and 4 bases from J; bases unmatched to any gene: 9. The CDR3 covers 15 residues. Germline V gives CDR1 SGHTS, CDR2 YDEGEE. DNA for the CDR3: TGTGCCAGCAGCGCGACCGGGACAGGGACTTACGAGCAGTACTTC. This encodes CASSATGTGTYEQYF.

This clone was observed once. The chain couples TRBV5-5 to TRBJ2-1; 9 bases are a match to TRBD1. J was trimmed by 0 bases and V by 3 bases; bases with no gene match: 1. Germline loops: CDR1 SGHKS, CDR2 YYEKEE (reference sequence). There are 15 residues in the CDR3. The CDR3 nucleotides read TGTGCCAGCAGCTCGACAGGGGGCTCCTACAATGAGCAGTTCTTC. Encoded protein: CASSSTGGSYNEQFF.

This clone was counted once. The chain employs TRBV5-1 and TRBJ1-6; no clear D gene. With 0 bases removed from V and 5 bases from J, the gap between germline ends came to 9 bases. CDR1 is SGHRS, CDR2 YFSETQ, per germline. The CDR3 contains 15 residues. The DNA for the CDR3 is TGCGCCAGCAGCTTGGGGAACGGGAATAATTCACCCCTCCACTTT. Translation gives CASSLGNGNNSPLHF.

The chain links TRBV5-1 to TRBJ2-1; 11 bases align to TRBD2. V was clipped by 4 bases and J by 3 bases; unmatched bases: 3. CDR3 length: 15 residues. Germline CDR1 reads SGHRS; CDR2 reads YFSETQ. In DNA form, the CDR3 reads TGCGCCAGCAGCCCGGGACTAGCGGACTACAATGAGCAGTTCTTC. This encodes CASSPGLADYNEQFF.

The V call is TRBV18, the J call TRBJ1-3, with 8 bases matching TRBD1. The germline gives CDR1 KGHSH, CDR2 LQKENI. The CDR3 is 15 amino acids. V gave up 5 bases and J gave up 2 bases; unmatched junction bases: 5. DNA of the CDR3: TGTGCCAGCTCAACTACAGGGGGAGCTGGAAACACCATATATTTT. Translation: CASSTTGGAGNTIYF.

This clone has only one observation. The genes are TRBV15 and TRBJ1-5, with D perhaps TRBD1 (5 bases). The CDR3 extends over 14 amino acids. With 8 bases removed from V and 5 bases from J, the gap between germline ends came to 16 bases. Per the germline V gene, CDR1 is LNHNV and CDR2 is YYDKDF (reference sequence). The CDR3 spells CATSRRGEYQPQHF. CDR3 bases: TGTGCCACCTCCCGGAGGGGAGAATATCAGCCCCAGCATTTT. The full variable domain, in which reference TRBV15 and TRBJ1-5 provide the parts outside the CDR3, is DAMVIQNPRYQVTQFGKPVTLSCSQTLNHNVMYWYQQKSSQAPKLLFHYYDKDFNNEADTPDNFQSRRPNTSFCFLDIRSPGLGDTAMYLCATSRRGEYQPQHFGDGTRLSIL.

The chain employs TRBV5-1 and TRBJ2-5; 7 positions match TRBD2. Unmatched junction bases numbered 2, after V lost 0 bases and J lost 0 bases. Germline CDR1 reads SGHRS; CDR2 reads YFSETQ. This CDR3 comprises 15 residues. CDR3 DNA: TGCGCCAGCAGCTTGGTGGGGGGGGACCAAGAGACCCAGTACTTC. Its translation: CASSLVGGDQETQYF.

The rearrangement links TRBV5-1 to TRBJ2-1, with 8 bases that match TRBD2. Germline V gene sequence: CDR1 SGHRS, CDR2 YFSETQ. V shed 4 bases and J 5 bases; nucleotides not matched to a gene: 8. This CDR3 spans 15 amino acids. For the CDR3, the DNA is TGCGCCAGCAGCGAAGGGACTAGTGGGCACAATGAGCAGTTCTTC. This translates into CASSEGTSGHNEQFF.

This chain connects TRBV30 to TRBJ1-3; D is ambiguous. This CDR3 is 14 amino acids long. Deletions cut 2 bases from V and 0 bases from J, with 8 bases between. The germline CDR1 and CDR2 sequences are GTSNPN and SVGIG (reference sequence). CDR3: CAWSISVSGNTIYF. CDR3 nucleotides: TGTGCCTGGAGTATTTCGGTCTCTGGAAACACCATATATTTT.

V gene TRBV15 combines with J gene TRBJ2-5, with D maybe TRBD2 (5 bases). Trimming pared 5 bases from V and 1 base from J, leaving 11 bases between. There are 14 residues in the CDR3. Germline V gives CDR1 LNHNV, CDR2 YYDKDF (reference sequence). CDR3 amino acids: CATSPSPIQETQYF. The CDR3 DNA follows: TGTGCCACCAGCCCTAGCCCTATCCAAGAGACCCAGTACTTC.

The V call is TRBV5-6, the J call TRBJ1-2; tentative D call: TRBD1 (6 bases). This CDR3 spans 13 amino acids. V shed 2 bases and J shed 2 bases, with 7 bases lying between them. The germline gives CDR1 SGHDT, CDR2 YYEEEE. CDR3 DNA sequence: TGTGCCAGCAGCTTCCAGGGGAACTATGGCTACACCTTC. Protein sequence: CASSFQGNYGYTF.

The genes are TRBV11-2 and TRBJ1-4; 7 bases are a match to TRBD1. V shed 5 bases, J shed 6 bases, and the junction held 9 bases outside the gene matches. CDR3 length: 15 amino acids. Per germline, CDR1 SGHAT and CDR2 FQNNGV. Written as DNA, the CDR3 is TGTGCCAGCAGCCAGCGAGGGGGCGCATATGAAAAACTGTTTTTT. It translates to CASSQRGGAYEKLFF.

The chain uses TRBV29-1 and TRBJ2-7, with a tentative D call TRBD1 (5 bases). This CDR3 comprises 11 residues. The V and J ends lost 7 bases and 1 base respectively, with 8 bases between them. Germline CDR1 reads SQVTM; CDR2 reads ANQGSEA. The CDR3 coding sequence is TGCAGCGCCCAGGGTTCCTACGAGCAGTACTTC. It is translated as CSAQGSYEQYF.

V is TRBV5-1 and J is TRBJ1-1; unclear D gene. This CDR3 region has 14 residues. Germline V gene sequence: CDR1 SGHRS, CDR2 YFSETQ. V lost 0 bases to trimming and J lost 4 bases, with 10 bases between them. CDR3 nucleotide sequence: TGCGCCAGCAGCTTGGCGGGTGGCTTCACTGAAGCTTTCTTT. The encoded protein is CASSLAGGFTEAFF. Full variable domain (remainder filled in from reference TRBV5-1 and TRBJ1-1): KAGVTQTPRYLIKTRGQQVTLSCSPISGHRSVSWYQQTPGQGLQFLFEYFSETQRNKGNFPGRFSGRQFSNSRSEMNVSTLELGDSALYLCASSLAGGFTEAFFGQGTRLTVV.

The genes are TRBV27 and TRBJ1-1; 12 bases match TRBD1. The CDR3 has 14 amino acids. Trimming at V came to 6 bases and at J to 5 bases, leaving 4 bases not matched to a gene. The germline V gene has CDR1 MNHEY and CDR2 SMNVEV (reference sequence). CDR3 residues: CASRGQGALTEAFF. Written as DNA, the CDR3 is TGTGCCAGCAGGGGACAGGGGGCGCTAACTGAAGCTTTCTTT.

CDR3 in DNA: TGTGCCAGCAGCTTAGGGCGCCGGGCAGGGGGAGAGACCCAGTACTTC. It yields the protein CASSLGRRAGGETQYF. This chain connects TRBV7-9 to TRBJ2-5; 7 bases map to TRBD1. Germline V lookup: CDR1 SEHNR, CDR2 FQNEAQ (reference sequence). With V trimmed by 1 base and J by 4 bases, 9 bases remained unmatched. The CDR3 extends over 16 amino acids.

V is TRBV3-1 (or the pseudogene TRBV3-2) and J is TRBJ2-3, with 8 bases aligning to TRBD2. CDR1 and CDR2 (germline): LGHDT, YNNKEL (reference sequence). The CDR3 runs to 17 residues. Trimming cost V 4 bases and J 4 bases; bases outside gene matches: 13. DNA for the CDR3: TGTGCCAGCAGCCCACCCCACGGGGGGGCCGGACCAGATACGCAGTATTTT. Its translation: CASSPPHGGAGPDTQYF.